These 8 T cell receptor beta chains were sequenced from one sample in a study of response to subunit inactivated influenza vaccine. TCRdb reanalysed the RT-PCR reads using MiXCR and keeps one entry per CDR3 protein. The sample shows some 500,000 distinct CDR3 sequences, approximately 24% of them seen only once. Sequences were derived from CD4+ T cells sorted from PBMCs, sampled roughly 5 days after vaccination. The receptors here all came from a man aged 50-60 years who received an inactivated influenza vaccine.

This clonotype was found a few times. The chain recombines TRBV3-1 with TRBJ2-3, with D maybe TRBD1 (5 bases). Between the trimmed V and J ends, which lost 1 base and 4 bases, there was a span of 12 bases. The CDR3 sequence is 15 residues long. Germline V CDR1 and CDR2: LGHDT, YNNKEL (reference sequence). The CDR3 DNA reads as TGTGCCAGCAGCCAAGGGGGCAGGGTCGCAGATACGCAGTATTTT. Its protein product is CASSQGGRVADTQYF.

This chain uses TRBV6-5 with TRBJ2-3, with 8 bases aligning to TRBD2. CDR1 and CDR2 from the germline V gene are MNHEY and SVGAGI. The CDR3 is 17 amino acids. V lost 2 bases and J lost 1; bases outside the gene matches: 8. CDR3 amino acids: CASSYPGGPGGTDTQYF. CDR3 bases: TGTGCCAGCAGTTACCCGGGGGGGCCGGGGGGCACAGATACGCAGTATTTT.

This clonotype has just a few counts. This chain connects TRBV12-3 or TRBV12-4 to TRBJ1-1; tentatively, D is TRBD1 (6 bases). The CDR3 contains 15 residues. The V end was cut by 0 bases, the J end by 5 bases, with 13 bases between. CDR3 in amino acids: CASSLAGGGGTEAFF. As DNA, the CDR3 is TGTGCCAGCAGTTTAGCGGGGGGCGGAGGGACTGAAGCTTTCTTT.

The rearrangement links TRBV12-3 or TRBV12-4 to TRBJ2-5, with D uncertain. CDR3 length equals 12 residues. V dropped 6 bases and J dropped 1 base, with 6 bases sitting between them. CDR3 nucleotides: TGTGCCAGCAGCAACAGCCAAGAGACCCAGTACTTC. It codes for CASSNSQETQYF.

The chain carries TRBV20-1 and TRBJ1-6; TRBD1 might be the D (6 bases). Germline V gene data show CDR1 as DFQATT and CDR2 as SNEGSKA (reference sequence). The CDR3 is 15 amino acids. V lost 0 bases to trimming and J lost 7 bases, with 13 bases between them. As DNA, the CDR3 is TGCAGTGCTAGAGATGGGGGGGGGCCAAATTCACCCCTCCACTTT. This codes for CSARDGGGPNSPLHF.

V and J are TRBV20-1 and TRBJ1-4; D ambiguous. The CDR3 consists of 12 residues. The germline gives CDR1 DFQATT, CDR2 SNEGSKA (reference sequence). V was pared by 0 bases and J by 6 bases, with 5 bases between. The CDR3 sequence: CSARDTDEKLFF. DNA of the CDR3: TGCAGTGCTAGAGATACGGATGAAAAACTGTTTTTT.

V gene TRBV18 combines with J gene TRBJ2-7; D gene unclear. The CDR3 sequence is 13 residues long. Germline CDR1 KGHSH, CDR2 LQKENI. Trimming left V 4 bases short and J 2 bases short, with 9 bases between. The CDR3 region has the DNA TGTGCCAGCTCACAGGCAGAAACCTACGAGCAGTACTTC. Amino acid sequence: CASSQAETYEQYF. Full variable domain (rest looked up from reference TRBV18 and TRBJ2-7): NAGVMQNPRHLVRRRGQEARLRCSPMKGHSHVYWYRQLPEEGLKFMVYLQKENIIDESGMPKERFSAEFPKEGPSILRIQQVVRGDSAAYFCASSQAETYEQYFGPGTRLTVT.

This clonotype was counted a few times. This chain connects TRBV20-1 to TRBJ2-1; 7 bases agree with TRBD2. CDR3 length: 16 residues. Germline CDR1 DFQATT, CDR2 SNEGSKA (reference sequence). V lost 0 bases and J lost 2; bases outside the gene matches: 7. CDR3 region: CSARDYPSGTYNEQFF. DNA of the CDR3: TGCAGTGCTAGAGATTATCCGAGCGGGACCTACAATGAGCAGTTCTTC.